This T cell receptor (delta chain) is from a study of γδ T cells in repeated Plasmodium falciparum infection. About the study: Malian repertoires were sampled cross-sectionally without transmission and longitudinally through febrile malaria.

Of note for this clone: A read error is likely here: a far larger clone is one base away. The sample contains more than one DNA sequence encoding this CDR3.

V was clipped by 1 base and J by 0 bases; unmatched bases: 9. The CDR3 is 21 amino acids. From germline, CDR1 is GEAIGNYY and CDR2 EKD. Flow sorting of PBMC yielded separate Vgamma9/Vdelta2+ and Vdelta2-negative gammadelta T cell populations for bulk repertoire analysis. TCRdb re-called the multiplex PCR reads via CATT. Here the sample spans tens of thousands of delta-chain clones, roughly 2% being singletons. The source of this sequence is a pool of human donors (malaria-infected and uninfected, not separated). Sequenced material: gamma-delta T cells from blood. V is TRDV2 and J is TRDJ3; the match to TRDD3 covers 12 bases. No J segment appears in TCRdb, so it was assigned here by matching the sequence to germline. CDR3 sequence reads: CACDTLLGDTRSSWDTRQMFF. The CDR3, as DNA: TGTGCCTGTGACACGTTACTGGGGGATACACGATCCTCCTGGGACACCCGACAGATGTTTTTC.